The clone carrying this TCR beta chain is labeled as large. What it recognizes is unknown. The data derive from a study of neoadjuvant nivolumab and ipilimumab in lung cancer. Across the study: The combination arm added day-1 ipilimumab 1 mg/kg to nivolumab 3 mg/kg on days 1, 15, 29. Study observations and caveats: Blood richness before therapy tracked richness in tumors resected after neoadjuvant therapy. TCR sequencing covered a small number of samples. TCR clonality did not significantly correlate with pathologic tumor regression.

Repertoires were generated with immunoSEQ multiplex PCR, while TCRdb's copy carries only in-frame clones and drops some. The repertoire holds 30,000 or so clones, 65% to 85% seen once, with around 5% in the top ten. The CDR3 has 16 residues. The V segment lost 4 bases and the J segment 4 bases; nucleotides outside the gene matches: 12. Germline V gene sequence: CDR1 SGHKS, CDR2 YYEKEE (reference sequence). This chain connects TRBV5-5 to TRBJ1-1, with 8 nucleotides matching TRBD1. This clonotype originated in an adult with non-small cell lung cancer. The sequenced sample was tumor tissue, obtained after neoadjuvant nivolumab, alone or with ipilimumab, at or shortly before surgery. Here the CDR3 reads CASSVRGVTGGTEAFF. The CDR3, as DNA: TGTGCCAGCAGCGTGAGGGGGGTAACAGGGGGCACTGAAGCTTTCTTT.